The 14 T cell receptor beta chains reported below all come from one sample, sequenced in a study of OX40 agonist ivuxolimab in advanced cancers. Using immunoSEQ multiplex PCR, the repertoire was profiled, and TCRdb retains in-frame clones only, with some absent. This table holds under 200,000 clones, 94% found once. The input for sequencing was CD4+ or CD8+ T cells sorted from blood, taken in a trial of the OX40 agonist ivuxolimab. The receptors here all came from an adult with an advanced solid tumor such as melanoma, head and neck, liver or kidney cancer.

This rearrangement joins TRBV5-8 to TRBJ1-4, with 7 bases identical to TRBD1. CDR1 is SGHTS, CDR2 YDEGEE, per germline. The CDR3 is 15 amino acids. V trimming: 6 bases; J trimming: 6 bases; junction bases outside the gene matches: 11. The CDR3 loop is CASTRGRGLDEKLFF. CDR3 DNA sequence: TGTGCCAGCACCCGGGGTAGGGGGCTGGATGAAAAACTGTTTTTT.

This chain links TRBV10-3 with TRBJ2-3; D gene ambiguous. CDR3 length: 15 amino acids. Trimming removed 3 bases from V and 6 bases from J, with 16 bases in between. The germline V gene has CDR1 ENHRY and CDR2 SYGVKD. This chain's CDR3 is CAISEVAAIGDTQYF. The CDR3 DNA reads TGTGCCATCAGTGAAGTTGCGGCTATCGGTGATACGCAGTATTTT.

The chain joins TRBV7-9 to TRBJ1-1, with 7 nucleotides matching TRBD1. The germline V gene has CDR1 SEHNR and CDR2 FQNEAQ (reference sequence). V dropped 5 bases and J dropped 0; count of bases not matched to a gene: 12. This CDR3 spans 17 amino acids. CDR3 coding DNA: TGTGCCAGCAGCCTTTCCGGTGGGGGACAGTTGAACACTGAAGCTTTCTTT. It translates to CASSLSGGGQLNTEAFF.

The V and J genes are TRBV6-5 and TRBJ1-4, with 11 positions matching TRBD1. CDR1 is MNHEY, CDR2 SVGAGI, per germline. The CDR3 length is 15 residues. V was pared by 2 bases and J by 13 bases, with 9 bases of the junction left unmatched. CDR3 amino acids: CASSYGGQGAGGLFF. The CDR3 DNA sequence: TGTGCCAGCAGTTACGGCGGACAGGGGGCGGGTGGACTGTTTTTT.

The chain is built from TRBV5-6 and TRBJ1-2; D is uncertain. V lost 0 bases and J lost 0, with 3 bases in between. Germline CDR1 reads SGHDT; CDR2 reads YYEEEE. The CDR3 extends over 13 amino acids. CDR3 loop: CASSLGTNYGYTF. DNA for the CDR3: TGTGCCAGCAGCTTGGGCACTAACTATGGCTACACCTTC.

The chain recombines TRBV5-1 with TRBJ2-3; 7 bases agree with TRBD1. Per germline, CDR1 SGHRS and CDR2 YFSETQ. The CDR3 contains 16 residues. The J segment lost 1 base and the V segment lost 0 bases, leaving 5 bases of the junction unmatched. CDR3 in amino acids: CASSLVGQGGTDTQYF. As DNA, the CDR3 is TGCGCCAGCAGCTTGGTGGGGCAGGGGGGCACAGATACGCAGTATTTT. Based on the CDR3 plus reference TRBV5-1 and TRBJ2-3, the full variable domain is KAGVTQTPRYLIKTRGQQVTLSCSPISGHRSVSWYQQTPGQGLQFLFEYFSETQRNKGNFPGRFSGRQFSNSRSEMNVSTLELGDSALYLCASSLVGQGGTDTQYFGPGTRLTVL.

The V and J genes are TRBV7-9 and TRBJ2-5, with 7 bases aligning to TRBD1. The J segment lost 3 bases and the V segment lost 5 bases, leaving 9 bases of the junction unmatched. CDR3 length: 15 residues. In germline, CDR1 is SEHNR, CDR2 FQNEAQ (reference sequence). The CDR3 loop is CASSEYRDRKETQYF. As DNA, the CDR3 is TGTGCCAGCAGCGAGTACCGGGACAGAAAAGAGACCCAGTACTTC.

CDR3 residues: CASSPARGQGSIQYF. The CDR3 nucleotides are TGTGCCAGCAGCCCAGCCCGGGGACAGGGGAGTATTCAGTACTTC. The chain carries TRBV7-2 and TRBJ2-4, with TRBD1 matching over 10 bases. V gave up 5 bases and J gave up 10 bases; unmatched junction bases: 11. The CDR3 extends over 15 amino acids. Germline V gene sequence: CDR1 SGHTA, CDR2 FQGNSA.

This clone has a single count. The chain recombines TRBV27 with TRBJ2-7; maybe TRBD2 (7 bases). The germline V gene has CDR1 MNHEY and CDR2 SMNVEV (reference sequence). V lost 6 bases and J lost 5, with 20 bases in between. This CDR3 is 15 amino acids long. CDR3 amino acids: CASRRGGGETHEQYF. In nucleotides, the CDR3 is TGTGCCAGCAGAAGGGGGGGTGGGGAGACTCACGAGCAGTACTTC.

The J gene is TRBJ1-3, the V gene TRBV7-2; D not certain. V was pared by 1 base and J by 0 bases, with 10 bases between. Germline CDR1 is SGHTA and CDR2 is FQGNSA. This CDR3 is 16 amino acids long. The CDR3, as DNA: TGTGCCAGCAGCTTAGTACGGGGTTACTCTGGAAACACCATATATTTT. Protein product: CASSLVRGYSGNTIYF.

The J gene is TRBJ1-4, the V gene TRBV4-2; weak D call: TRBD1 (5 bases). Germline V lookup: CDR1 LGHNA, CDR2 YNFKEQ. The germline V and J ends were trimmed by 6 bases and 0 bases, with 14 bases remaining between them. The CDR3 loop spans 16 amino acids. For the CDR3, the DNA is TGTGCCAGCAGTCCCGGAGACAGAGCAACTAATGAAAAACTGTTTTTT. It is translated as CASSPGDRATNEKLFF.

The V call is TRBV5-1, the J call TRBJ1-2; 8 positions agree with TRBD1. This CDR3 contains 13 residues. The germline V gene encodes CDR1 SGHRS and CDR2 YFSETQ. V dropped 4 bases and J dropped 3; count of bases not matched to a gene: 2. CDR3 sequence (DNA): TGCGCCAGCAGCCCGGGACAGGACTATGGCTACACCTTC. Encoded protein: CASSPGQDYGYTF.

The genes are TRBV19 and TRBJ1-2; D gene ambiguous. The CDR3 spans 14 residues. Germline CDR1 is LNHDA and CDR2 is SQIVND (reference sequence). V lost 5 bases and J 0 bases, leaving 10 bases between the germline ends. The CDR3 loop is CASSVDGANYGYTF. The CDR3 DNA reads TGTGCCAGTAGTGTGGACGGAGCTAACTATGGCTACACCTTC.

The rearrangement links TRBV7-6 to TRBJ2-1; D may be TRBD2 (7 bases). The CDR3 runs 15 residues. CDR1 is SGHVS, CDR2 FNYEAQ, per germline. Trimming removed 4 bases at V and 4 bases at J, with 14 bases between. The CDR3 is CASSSHREGYNEQFF. The DNA of the CDR3 is TGTGCCAGCAGCTCGCACAGGGAGGGGTACAATGAGCAGTTCTTC.